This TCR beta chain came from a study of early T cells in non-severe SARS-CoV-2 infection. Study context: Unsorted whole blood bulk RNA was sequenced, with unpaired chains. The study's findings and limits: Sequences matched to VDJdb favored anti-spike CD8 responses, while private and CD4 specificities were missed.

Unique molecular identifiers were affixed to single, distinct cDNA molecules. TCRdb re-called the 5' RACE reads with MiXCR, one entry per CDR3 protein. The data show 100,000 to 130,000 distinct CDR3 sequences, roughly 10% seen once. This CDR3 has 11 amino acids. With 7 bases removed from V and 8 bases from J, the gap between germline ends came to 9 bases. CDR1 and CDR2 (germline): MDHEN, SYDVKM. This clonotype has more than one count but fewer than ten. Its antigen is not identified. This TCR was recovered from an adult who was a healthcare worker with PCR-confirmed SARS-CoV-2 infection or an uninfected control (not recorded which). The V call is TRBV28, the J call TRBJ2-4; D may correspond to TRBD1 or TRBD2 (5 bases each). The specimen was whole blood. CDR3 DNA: TGTGCCAGCACTGGGGGATACATTCAGTACTTC. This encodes CASTGGYIQYF.